The next 16 T cell receptor beta chains were all read from a single sample in a study of cytomegalovirus exposure and HLA in healthy donors. It was with 60 Vbeta and 13 Jbeta primers that the PCR ran. The data were produced by immunoSEQ multiplex PCR, yet TCRdb's version contains in-frame clones alone and is incomplete. The profile shows 170,000 or so clones, around 77% of them singletons. The sample comprised PBMCs. The receptors stem from a man aged 55 to 69 in good health and CMV-seronegative.

The CDR3 region has the DNA TGCGCCAGCAGCCAAGATCGGGCCGGGGGGGCCGGGGAGCTGTTTTTT. It specifies CASSQDRAGGAGELFF. V gene TRBV4-3 combines with J gene TRBJ2-2, with 8 bases aligning to TRBD2. CDR1 is LGHNA, CDR2 YSLEER, per germline. The ends lost 0 bases at V and 6 bases at J; junction bases unmatched: 6. The CDR3 loop spans 16 amino acids.

The rearrangement joins TRBV15 to TRBJ2-5; TRBD2 matches 7 bases. J was trimmed by 5 bases and V by 2 bases; bases with no gene match: 8. Germline V CDR1 and CDR2: LNHNV, YYDKDF (reference sequence). The CDR3 contains 15 residues. The CDR3 DNA reads TGTGCCACCAGCAGAAACGGACGGGGGGAGGAGACCCAGTACTTC. The encoded protein is CATSRNGRGEETQYF.

This clone came up a few times. This chain joins TRBV2 and TRBJ2-1; 11 bases align to TRBD2. This CDR3 contains 14 residues. With 6 bases clipped from V and 10 bases from J, the junction kept 8 bases outside the gene matches. The germline V gene encodes CDR1 SNHLY and CDR2 FYNNEI. The DNA for the CDR3 is TGTGCCAGCAGGCTAGCGGGGGGCCCTGGGGAGCAGTTCTTC. Amino acid sequence: CASRLAGGPGEQFF.

The chain couples TRBV25-1 to TRBJ1-5; 7 bases map to TRBD1. From germline, CDR1 is MGHDK and CDR2 SYGVNS. The CDR3 consists of 14 residues. Trimming removed 6 bases from V and 3 bases from J; junction bases left unmatched: 5. CDR3 in DNA: TGTGCCAGCAGCCAGACAGGGCCCAATCAGCCCCAGCATTTT. Encoded protein: CASSQTGPNQPQHF.

The V call is TRBV7-8, the J call TRBJ1-4, with D perhaps matching TRBD1 (5 bases). The length of the CDR3 is 14 residues. The germline gives CDR1 SGHVS, CDR2 FQNEAQ. Deletions cut 11 bases from V and 0 bases from J, with 13 bases between. The CDR3 sequence is CAASGAATNEKLFF. CDR3 nucleotides: TGTGCCGCAAGCGGGGCGGCAACTAATGAAAAACTGTTTTTT.

The V and J genes are TRBV5-4 and TRBJ2-2, with TRBD2 matching 10 bases. The ends lost 4 bases at V and 0 bases at J; junction bases unmatched: 3. Germline V lookup: CDR1 SGHNT, CDR2 YYREEE (reference sequence). The CDR3 runs to 16 residues. CDR3 nucleotide sequence: TGTGCCAGCAGCCGGACTAGCGGCACGAACACCGGGGAGCTGTTTTTT. It encodes CASSRTSGTNTGELFF.

The CDR3 sequence: CASSPGTGANVLTF. DNA for the CDR3: TGTGCCAGCTCACCAGGGACAGGGGCCAACGTCCTGACTTTC. The rearrangement links TRBV18 to TRBJ2-6; TRBD1 might be the D (6 bases). CDR3 length: 14 residues. Germline values: CDR1 KGHSH, CDR2 LQKENI. V lost 2 bases and J lost 4, with 6 bases in between.

The rearrangement uses TRBV7-6 and TRBJ1-3; no firm D call. There are 16 residues in the CDR3. The V end lost 0 bases, the J end lost 0 bases, and 9 bases lay between the germline ends. Germline lookup yields CDR1 SGHVS and CDR2 FNYEAQ. CDR3 protein: CASSLAENNSGNTIYF. Written as DNA, the CDR3 is TGTGCCAGCAGCTTAGCGGAGAACAACTCTGGAAACACCATATATTTT.

This clone came up a few times. The genes are TRBV28 and TRBJ1-5; 10 bases match TRBD1. V dropped 6 bases and J dropped 5; count of bases not matched to a gene: 4. Germline V lookup: CDR1 MDHEN, CDR2 SYDVKM. This CDR3 contains 14 residues. CDR3 protein: CASSPTGGDQPQHF. CDR3 sequence (DNA): TGTGCCAGCAGCCCGACAGGGGGCGATCAGCCCCAGCATTTT.

In its sample, this clone was seen a few times. The chain employs TRBV7-8 and TRBJ2-7, with 7 bases that match TRBD2. This CDR3 contains 12 residues. V was pared by 7 bases and J by 6 bases, with 6 bases of the junction left unmatched. In germline, CDR1 is SGHVS, CDR2 FQNEAQ. The CDR3 sequence: CASTVGGGEQYF. The CDR3 DNA reads TGTGCCAGCACCGTGGGGGGGGGCGAGCAGTACTTC.

The chain recombines TRBV10-3 with TRBJ1-1, with D possibly matching TRBD1 (5 bases). V was shortened by 3 bases and J by 1 base, with 9 bases between the two germline ends. Germline values: CDR1 ENHRY, CDR2 SYGVKD. The CDR3 spans 14 residues. In DNA, the CDR3 is TGTGCCATCAGTGATGGGGCGGCGAACACTGAAGCTTTCTTT. Translated, it gives CAISDGAANTEAFF.

The chain combines TRBV5-6 with TRBJ2-1; the D gene is possibly TRBD2 (6 bases). V dropped 2 bases and J dropped 1 base, with 10 bases sitting between them. Per germline, CDR1 SGHDT and CDR2 YYEEEE. This CDR3 has 15 residues. The CDR3 sequence: CASSFFGGSYNEQFF. CDR3 nucleotide sequence: TGTGCCAGCAGCTTCTTCGGGGGATCCTACAATGAGCAGTTCTTC.

The chain uses TRBV28 and TRBJ2-5; D unresolved. The J call could be wrong; TRBJ2-7 is a better fit for the DNA end. The CDR3 consists of 11 residues. Germline V gives CDR1 MDHEN, CDR2 SYDVKM. The CDR3 nucleotides are TGTGCCAGCAGTTATTCGTACGAGCAGTACTTC. This sequence encodes CASSYSYEQYF.

A word on this clone: Other DNA sequences in this specimen translate into the identical CDR3. The J gene is TRBJ2-5, the V gene TRBV4-2; 9 bases fit TRBD2. Germline V gives CDR1 LGHNA, CDR2 YNFKEQ. The CDR3 length is 16 residues. J was trimmed by 2 bases and V by 0 bases; bases with no gene match: 4. The CDR3 spells CASSQERLAGQETQYF. CDR3 DNA sequence: TGTGCCAGCAGCCAAGAACGGCTAGCGGGACAAGAGACCCAGTACTTC.

The chain employs TRBV6-1 and TRBJ1-2; possible D gene TRBD1, 5 bases. The CDR3 length is 14 residues. Germline V gene lookup returns CDR1 MNHNS and CDR2 SASEGT. Trimming cost V 5 bases and J 3 bases, with 13 bases left between them. The CDR3 sequence: CASSQRQGDYGYTF. For the CDR3, the DNA is TGTGCCAGCAGTCAGAGACAAGGGGACTATGGCTACACCTTC.

V is TRBV15 and J is TRBJ2-7, with D possibly TRBD1 on 5 matching bases. Germline lookup yields CDR1 LNHNV and CDR2 YYDKDF (reference sequence). Trimming pared 2 bases from V and 2 bases from J, leaving 13 bases between. CDR3 length equals 15 residues. The CDR3 is CATSRPDRGTYEQYF. The CDR3 DNA follows: TGTGCCACCAGCAGACCTGACAGAGGAACCTACGAGCAGTACTTC.